The 17 T cell receptor beta chains below were found in one sample sequenced in a study of CD8 T cells in ankylosing spondylitis. Findings and caveats of the study: Among TCR beta sequences, a motif of several highly homologous variants appeared characteristic of ankylosing spondylitis blood.

What these receptors recognize is not known. TCRdb processed the 5' RACE reads anew with MiXCR; each CDR3 protein has one entry. The sample has 200,000 to 250,000 distinct CDR3 sequences, about a sixth seen once. The sample taken for sequencing was blood, either unsorted or a sorted T cell fraction (not recorded which). Source of these receptors: a male donor with ankylosing spondylitis.

The chain uses TRBV9 and TRBJ1-2; a weak D match, TRBD1 (5 bases). The V end lost 0 bases, the J end lost 6 bases, and 15 bases lay between the germline ends. This CDR3 spans 15 amino acids. Germline loops: CDR1 SGDLS, CDR2 YYNGEE. CDR3 amino acids: CASSVDPTGADGYTF. The CDR3 DNA follows: TGTGCCAGCAGCGTAGATCCCACCGGGGCGGATGGCTACACCTTC.

This clonotype was observed many times. The chain links TRBV4-1 to TRBJ2-7; the D is unclear. CDR1 is MGHRA and CDR2 is YSYEKL in the germline V gene. This CDR3 contains 14 residues. Trimming stripped 0 bases from V and 3 bases from J, with 9 bases between. CDR3 region: CASSQERLGYEQYF. For the CDR3, the DNA is TGCGCCAGCAGCCAAGAAAGATTAGGCTACGAGCAGTACTTC.

This clonotype showed up just a few times. This chain's CDR3 is CASSETTGGDVYNEQFF. In DNA form, the CDR3 reads TGTGCCAGCAGCGAAACTACGGGGGGTGATGTGTACAATGAGCAGTTCTTC. The genes are TRBV13 and TRBJ2-1, with 7 bases fitting TRBD2. The CDR3 is made up of 17 amino acids. V lost 5 bases to trimming and J lost 4 bases; unmatched junction nucleotides: 14. Per the germline V gene, CDR1 is PRHDT and CDR2 is FYEKMQ (reference sequence).

The rearrangement uses TRBV5-6 and TRBJ2-7; no firm D call. This CDR3 is 14 amino acids long. Germline CDR1 SGHDT, CDR2 YYEEEE. Trimming pared 0 bases from V and 4 bases from J, leaving 11 bases between. DNA of the CDR3: TGTGCCAGCAGCTTGGGGCTGGTACCGTACGAGCAGTACTTC. It is translated as CASSLGLVPYEQYF. Filled out from reference TRBV5-6 and TRBJ2-7, the complete variable domain reads DAGVTQSPTHLIKTRGQQVTLRCSPKSGHDTVSWYQQALGQGPQFIFQYYEEEERQRGNFPDRFSGHQFPNYSSELNVNALLLGDSALYLCASSLGLVPYEQYFGPGTRLTVT.

The genes are TRBV12-3 or TRBV12-4 and TRBJ1-2, with D perhaps TRBD1 (5 bases). This CDR3 spans 14 amino acids. Trimming shortened V by 1 base and J by 4 bases, and 10 bases separated the two germline ends. CDR3 sequence (DNA): TGTGCCAGCAGTTTAGGGCCCGGGGCCTATGGCTACACCTTC. Its translation: CASSLGPGAYGYTF.

This clonotype was counted between two and nine times. This chain uses TRBV7-9 with TRBJ2-7, with TRBD1 matching over 8 bases. CDR1 and CDR2 (germline): SEHNR, FQNEAQ (reference sequence). V shed 2 bases and J 0 bases; nucleotides not matched to a gene: 6. CDR3 length equals 16 residues. CDR3 nucleotides: TGTGCCAGCAGCTTACCGGGACAGGACGACTCCTACGAGCAGTACTTC. Translating gives CASSLPGQDDSYEQYF.

The chain joins TRBV27 to TRBJ2-7; TRBD1 or TRBD2 may be the D gene (5 bases each). Per germline, CDR1 MNHEY and CDR2 SMNVEV (reference sequence). V was cut by 4 bases and J by 9 bases, with 19 bases left in between. The CDR3 consists of 14 residues. In nucleotides, the CDR3 is TGTGCCAGCAGTTGGGGGACCCGCACTTTGCCGCAGTACTTC. Its translation is CASSWGTRTLPQYF.

There are a few counts of this clonotype. This sequence joins TRBV5-6 and TRBJ2-2; either TRBD1 or TRBD2 may fit D (5 bases each). The V and J ends lost 3 bases and 7 bases respectively, with 7 bases between them. Germline CDR1 is SGHDT and CDR2 is YYEEEE. There are 12 residues in the CDR3. The DNA of the CDR3 is TGTGCCAGCAGCTGGGGGAGCGGGGAGCTGTTTTTT. Protein: CASSWGSGELFF.

This clonotype was recorded a few times. This chain joins TRBV7-2 and TRBJ2-3; weak D call: TRBD2 (6 bases). This CDR3 is built from 15 residues. Germline-derived CDR1 and CDR2 are SGHTA and FQGNSA. The ends were cut back, 3 bases at V and 2 bases at J, with 12 bases in the middle. CDR3 DNA: TGTGCCAGCAGCTTTGTAGCGGCTCCCACAGATACGCAGTATTTT. Residues: CASSFVAAPTDTQYF.

This clonotype has a handful of counts. The chain links TRBV4-1 to TRBJ2-3, with D perhaps matching TRBD2 (6 bases). The CDR3 sequence is 16 residues long. Trimming cost V 3 bases and J 0 bases, with 13 bases left between them. Per germline, CDR1 MGHRA and CDR2 YSYEKL. DNA of the CDR3: TGCGCCAGCAGCCACCCGGCGGGACCTAGCACAGATACGCAGTATTTT. Its protein product is CASSHPAGPSTDTQYF.

The CDR3 DNA follows: TGTGCCAGCAGCTCGACAGGCCTAGCGGGGGGGCTTGAGCAGTTCTTC. It yields the protein CASSSTGLAGGLEQFF. The rearrangement links TRBV7-3 to TRBJ2-1; TRBD2 aligns across 12 bases. Germline V CDR1 and CDR2: SGHTA, FQGTGA. V gave up 4 bases and J gave up 9 bases; unmatched junction bases: 10. This CDR3 comprises 16 residues.

The sample holds a few counts of this clonotype. The V call is TRBV12-3 or TRBV12-4, the J call TRBJ1-4, with TRBD1 matching over 10 bases. With V trimmed by 3 bases and J by 8 bases, 9 bases remained unmatched. This CDR3 is built from 16 residues. CDR3 sequence reads: CASSFGGQGPGEKLFF. CDR3 nucleotide sequence: TGTGCCAGCAGTTTTGGGGGACAGGGGCCGGGGGAAAAACTGTTTTTT.

This clonotype was observed many times. The V and J genes are TRBV29-1 and TRBJ2-1; 7 nucleotides line up with TRBD2. The CDR3 is made up of 16 amino acids. Germline CDR1 reads SQVTM; CDR2 reads ANQGSEA. The V gene end was trimmed by 3 bases and the J gene end by 0 bases; junction bases not matched to a gene: 8. The CDR3 DNA sequence: TGCAGCGTTGAGGGGGTTGGCGGGAGCTCCTACAATGAGCAGTTCTTC. Encoded protein: CSVEGVGGSSYNEQFF.

The CDR3 loop is CASSYSGDGNEQFF. The DNA of the CDR3 is TGTGCCAGCAGTTACAGCGGGGACGGGAATGAGCAGTTCTTC. This chain links TRBV6-5 with TRBJ2-1; TRBD2 matches at 7 bases. This CDR3 has 14 residues. The V gene's germline CDR1 is MNHEY and CDR2 SVGAGI. The V gene end was trimmed by 2 bases and the J gene end by 7 bases; junction bases not matched to a gene: 5.

The J gene is TRBJ2-1, the V gene TRBV9; a possible D gene is TRBD2 (5 bases). The CDR3 sequence is 18 residues long. The germline CDR1 and CDR2 sequences are SGDLS and YYNGEE. The germline V and J ends were trimmed by 0 bases and 0 bases, with 16 bases remaining between them. The chain's CDR3 is CASSVGVGRVSSYNEQFF. DNA for the CDR3: TGTGCCAGCAGCGTAGGAGTTGGGCGGGTGAGCTCCTACAATGAGCAGTTCTTC. Full variable domain (remainder filled in from reference TRBV9 and TRBJ2-1): DSGVTQTPKHLITATGQRVTLRCSPRSGDLSVYWYQQSLDQGLQFLIQYYNGEERAKGNILERFSAQQFPDLHSELNLSSLELGDSALYFCASSVGVGRVSSYNEQFFGPGTRLTVL.

The chain uses TRBV4-3 and TRBJ2-7; TRBD2 matches 8 bases. In germline, CDR1 is LGHNA, CDR2 YSLEER. CDR3 length: 17 residues. V lost 0 bases, J lost 1 base, and 8 bases stayed unmatched. The CDR3 sequence is CASSQDWAGGGSYEQYF. CDR3 bases: TGCGCCAGCAGCCAAGATTGGGCGGGAGGCGGATCCTACGAGCAGTACTTC.

Only a few counts were recorded for this clonotype. V and J are TRBV28 and TRBJ1-5, with TRBD1 matching over 7 bases. Per the germline V gene, CDR1 is MDHEN and CDR2 is SYDVKM. The V segment lost 5 bases and the J segment 4 bases; nucleotides outside the gene matches: 17. This CDR3 has 18 amino acids. The CDR3 here is CASSPYVGPGGVNQPQHF. As DNA, the CDR3 is TGTGCCAGCAGTCCCTATGTGGGCCCAGGGGGAGTGAATCAGCCCCAGCATTTT.